This TCR beta chain was recorded in a study of T cell responses to AZD1222 COVID-19 vaccine. The junction had 24 bases not matched to a gene; V was cut back by 10 bases and J by 0 bases. The germline V gene has CDR1 SGDLS and CDR2 YYNGEE. The CDR3 runs 19 residues. Details on this clone: Its specificity is unknown.

Sequencing used immunoSEQ multiplex PCR; TCRdb keeps in-frame clones, though not all of them. In the table there are 110,000 or so clones, about 91% of which are singletons. The study's findings and limits: Among spike-specific TCRs, nearly half reportedly target unmutated variant regions. Seropositivity was recorded at baseline in only a handful of AZD1222 recipients. Donors skewed white British and female; clonal diversity was possibly underestimated. After two AZD1222 doses, spike-specific TCR breadth and depth rose versus day 0.

This sequence joins TRBV9 and TRBJ1-2; TRBD1 matches at 7 bases. This TCR derives from an adult who received the AZD1222 COVID-19 vaccine. This sample comprised peripheral blood, obtained 28 days after the second AZD1222 dose. The CDR3 here is CAPSPPGGGQLTANYGYTF. The CDR3 bases are TGTGCCCCCAGCCCCCCGGGGGGGGGACAGCTTACTGCTAACTATGGCTACACCTTC.